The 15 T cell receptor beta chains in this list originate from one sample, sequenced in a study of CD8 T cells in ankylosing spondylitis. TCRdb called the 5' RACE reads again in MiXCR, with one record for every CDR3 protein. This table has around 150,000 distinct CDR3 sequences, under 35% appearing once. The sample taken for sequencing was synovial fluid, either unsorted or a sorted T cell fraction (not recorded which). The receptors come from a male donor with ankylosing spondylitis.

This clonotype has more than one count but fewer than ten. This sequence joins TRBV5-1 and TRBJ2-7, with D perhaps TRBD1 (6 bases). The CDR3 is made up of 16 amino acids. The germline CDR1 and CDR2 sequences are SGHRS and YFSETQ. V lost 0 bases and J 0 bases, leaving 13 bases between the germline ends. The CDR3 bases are TGCGCCAGCAGCTTGGGCTCCAGGGGCGCCTCCTACGAGCAGTACTTC. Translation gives CASSLGSRGASYEQYF. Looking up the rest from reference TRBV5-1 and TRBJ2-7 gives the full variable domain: KAGVTQTPRYLIKTRGQQVTLSCSPISGHRSVSWYQQTPGQGLQFLFEYFSETQRNKGNFPGRFSGRQFSNSRSEMNVSTLELGDSALYLCASSLGSRGASYEQYFGPGTRLTVT.

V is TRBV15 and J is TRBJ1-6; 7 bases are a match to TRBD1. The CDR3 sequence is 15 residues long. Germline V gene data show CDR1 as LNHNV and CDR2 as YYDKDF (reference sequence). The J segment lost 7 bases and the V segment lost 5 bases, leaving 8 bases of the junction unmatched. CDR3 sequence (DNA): TGTGCCACCAGCCTATCCGGGACAGCCAATTCACCCCTCCACTTT. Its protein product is CATSLSGTANSPLHF.

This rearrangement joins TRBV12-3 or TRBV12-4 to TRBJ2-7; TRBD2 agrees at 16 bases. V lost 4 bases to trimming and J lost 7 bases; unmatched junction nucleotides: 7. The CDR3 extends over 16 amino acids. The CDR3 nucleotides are TGTGCCAGCAGTTCTTCCGGGACTAGCGGGAGGGGTGAGCAGTACTTC. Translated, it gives CASSSSGTSGRGEQYF.

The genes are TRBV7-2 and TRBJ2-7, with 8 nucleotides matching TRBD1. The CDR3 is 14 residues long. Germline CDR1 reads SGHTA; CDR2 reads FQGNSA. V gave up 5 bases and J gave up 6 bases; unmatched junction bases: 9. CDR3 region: CASSTRPTGAEQYF. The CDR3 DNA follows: TGTGCCAGCAGCACCAGACCGACAGGGGCCGAGCAGTACTTC.

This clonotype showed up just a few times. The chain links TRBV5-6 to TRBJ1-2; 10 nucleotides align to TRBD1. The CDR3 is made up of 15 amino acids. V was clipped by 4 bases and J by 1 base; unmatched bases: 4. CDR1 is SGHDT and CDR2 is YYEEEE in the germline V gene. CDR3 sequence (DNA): TGTGCCAGCAGCATGGGACAGGGGCTTAACTATGGCTACACCTTC. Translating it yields CASSMGQGLNYGYTF.

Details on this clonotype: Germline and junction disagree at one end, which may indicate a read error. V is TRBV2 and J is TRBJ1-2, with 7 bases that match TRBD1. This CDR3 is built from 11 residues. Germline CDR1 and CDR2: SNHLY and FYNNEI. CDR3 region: CAGRQGYGYTF. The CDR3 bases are TGTGCCGGCAGACAGGGCTATGGCTACACCTTC. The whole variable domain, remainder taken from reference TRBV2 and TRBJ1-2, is EPEVTQTPSHQVTQMGQEVILRCVPISNHLYFYWYRQILGQKVEFLVSFYNNEISEKSEIFDDQFSVERPDGSNFTLKIRSTKLEDSAMYFCAGRQGYGYTFGSGTRLTVV.

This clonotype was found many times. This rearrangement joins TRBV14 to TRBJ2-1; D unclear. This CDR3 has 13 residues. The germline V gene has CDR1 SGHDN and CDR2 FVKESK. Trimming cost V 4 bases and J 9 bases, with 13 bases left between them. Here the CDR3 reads CASSPGVWSEQFF. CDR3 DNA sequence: TGTGCCAGCAGCCCCGGAGTCTGGAGTGAGCAGTTCTTC.

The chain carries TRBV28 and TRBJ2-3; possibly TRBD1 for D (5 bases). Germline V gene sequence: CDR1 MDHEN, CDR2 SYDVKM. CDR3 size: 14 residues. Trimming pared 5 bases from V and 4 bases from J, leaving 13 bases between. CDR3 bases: TGTGCCAGCAGTACCCAATCCAGGGCAGATACGCAGTATTTT. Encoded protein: CASSTQSRADTQYF.

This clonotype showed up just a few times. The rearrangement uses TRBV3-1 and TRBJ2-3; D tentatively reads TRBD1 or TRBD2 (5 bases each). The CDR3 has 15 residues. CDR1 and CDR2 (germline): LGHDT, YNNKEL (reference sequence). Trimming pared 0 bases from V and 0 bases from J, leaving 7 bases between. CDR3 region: CASSQEGPSTDTQYF. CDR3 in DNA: TGTGCCAGCAGCCAAGAGGGACCTAGCACAGATACGCAGTATTTT.

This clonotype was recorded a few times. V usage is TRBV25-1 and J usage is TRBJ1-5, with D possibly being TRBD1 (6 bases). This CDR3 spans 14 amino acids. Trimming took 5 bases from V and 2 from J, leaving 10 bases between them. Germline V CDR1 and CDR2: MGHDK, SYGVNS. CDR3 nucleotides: TGTGCCAGCAGTACATCAGGGGGCAATCAGCCCCAGCATTTT. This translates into CASSTSGGNQPQHF.

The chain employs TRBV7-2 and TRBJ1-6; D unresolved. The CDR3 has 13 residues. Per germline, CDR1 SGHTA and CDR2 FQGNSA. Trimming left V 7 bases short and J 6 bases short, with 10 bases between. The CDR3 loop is CASNTLLNSPLHF. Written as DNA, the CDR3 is TGTGCCAGCAACACGCTACTTAATTCACCCCTCCACTTT.

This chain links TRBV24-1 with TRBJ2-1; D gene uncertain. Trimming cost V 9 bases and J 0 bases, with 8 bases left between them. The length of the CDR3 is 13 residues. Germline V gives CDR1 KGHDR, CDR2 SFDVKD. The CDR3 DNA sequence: TGTGCCACCGCGTCTAGCTCCTACAATGAGCAGTTCTTC. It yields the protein CATASSSYNEQFF.

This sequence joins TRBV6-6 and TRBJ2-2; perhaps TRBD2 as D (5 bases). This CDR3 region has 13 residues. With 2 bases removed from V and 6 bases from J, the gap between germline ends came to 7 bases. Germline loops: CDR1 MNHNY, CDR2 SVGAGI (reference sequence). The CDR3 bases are TGTGCCAGCAGTTACGCTAGCCCCGGGGAGCTGTTTTTT. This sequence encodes CASSYASPGELFF.

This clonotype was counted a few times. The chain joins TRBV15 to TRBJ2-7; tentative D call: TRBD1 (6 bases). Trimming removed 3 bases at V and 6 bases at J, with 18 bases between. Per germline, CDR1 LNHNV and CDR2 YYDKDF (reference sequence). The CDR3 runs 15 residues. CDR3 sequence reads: CATSRKPDRMVEQYF. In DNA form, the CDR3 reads TGTGCCACCAGCAGGAAACCCGACAGGATGGTCGAGCAGTACTTC. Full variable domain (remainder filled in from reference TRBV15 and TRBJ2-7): DAMVIQNPRYQVTQFGKPVTLSCSQTLNHNVMYWYQQKSSQAPKLLFHYYDKDFNNEADTPDNFQSRRPNTSFCFLDIRSPGLGDTAMYLCATSRKPDRMVEQYFGPGTRLTVT.

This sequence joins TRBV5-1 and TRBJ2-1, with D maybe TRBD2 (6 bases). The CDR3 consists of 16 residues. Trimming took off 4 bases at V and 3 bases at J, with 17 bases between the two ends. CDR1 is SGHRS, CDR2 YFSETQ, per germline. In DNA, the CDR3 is TGCGCCAGCAGCCCTGCTGGCGGGGTGATCTACAATGAGCAGTTCTTC. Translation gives CASSPAGGVIYNEQFF.